The rows below give T cell receptor beta chains drawn from one sample of a study of cytomegalovirus exposure and HLA in healthy donors. The data were produced by immunoSEQ multiplex PCR, yet TCRdb's version contains in-frame clones alone and is incomplete. The profile shows approximately 92,000 clones, more than 60% of them singletons. Sequencing was carried out using PBMCs. The source of these receptors is a man aged 45 to 65 in good health and CMV-seropositive. CDR3s include the opening cysteine and the closing phenylalanine or tryptophan. Fields, in order: J gene, clone size, V gene, D gene, CDR3 DNA, CDR3 protein. D genes are given only for firm matches. Part of the rows lack a size; the others show once, few, many or a class for expanded clones.

J: TRBJ1-1
size: NA
V: TRBV19
D: TRBD1
DNA: TGTGCCAGTAGGAAGGGGACAGGGATCCTGAACACTGAAGCTTTCTTT
CDR3: CASRKGTGILNTEAFF

J: TRBJ1-2
size: NA
V: TRBV5-1
D: NA
DNA: TGCGCCAGCAGCTCCGATACAGGATCCTACTATGGCTACACCTTC
CDR3: CASSSDTGSYYGYTF

J: TRBJ2-5
size: NA
V: TRBV7-2
D: NA
DNA: TGTGCCAGCAGCTTAGGGTGGGGGGAGGAGGAGACCCAGTACTTC
CDR3: CASSLGWGEEETQYF

J: TRBJ2-1
size: few
V: TRBV6-5
D: TRBD1
DNA: TGTGCCAGCAGTTACTCGGGACAGAGATTCAATGAGCAGTTCTTC
CDR3: CASSYSGQRFNEQFF

J: TRBJ1-6
size: NA
V: TRBV7-9
D: NA
DNA: TGTGCCAGCAGCCCGGGACAACAGAATTCACCCCTCCACTTT
CDR3: CASSPGQQNSPLHF

J: TRBJ2-1
size: NA
V: TRBV11-3
D: TRBD1
DNA: TGTGCCAGCAGCTTACGCTTTAGCGGACAGGGAACCTACAATGAGCAGTTCTTC
CDR3: CASSLRFSGQGTYNEQFF

J: TRBJ1-1
size: few
V: TRBV5-1
D: NA
DNA: TGCGCCAGCAGCGACAGTATGAACACTGAAGCTTTCTTT
CDR3: CASSDSMNTEAFF

J: TRBJ2-3
size: few
V: TRBV4-3
D: TRBD2
DNA: TGCGCCAGCCGGACTAGCGGGGGAAAAGAGGATACGCAGTATTTT
CDR3: CASRTSGGKEDTQYF

J: TRBJ1-5
size: NA
V: TRBV10-3
D: TRBD1
DNA: TGTGCCATCAGTGAAACAGGGGGCTATAGCAATCAGCCCCAGCATTTT
CDR3: CAISETGGYSNQPQHF

J: TRBJ2-1
size: NA
V: TRBV19
D: NA
DNA: TGTGCCAGTAGTATAGATACGGGAGTACCCTACAATGAGCAGTTCTTC
CDR3: CASSIDTGVPYNEQFF

J: TRBJ1-5
size: NA
V: TRBV27
D: TRBD1
DNA: TGTGCCAGCAGTTACAGGGGAGATCAGCCCCAGCATTTT
CDR3: CASSYRGDQPQHF

J: TRBJ1-5
size: NA
V: TRBV18
D: NA
DNA: TGTGCCAGCTCTTCCCAAAGGCTGCGGGGGCGCGGTCAGCCCCAGCATTTT
CDR3: CASSSQRLRGRGQPQHF

J: TRBJ2-5
size: NA
V: TRBV19
D: NA
DNA: TGTGCCAGTAGTATAGGGGCACGGGAATTAGAGACCCAGTACTTC
CDR3: CASSIGARELETQYF

J: TRBJ1-1
size: NA
V: TRBV6-5
D: TRBD1
DNA: TGTGCCGCGGAGGGGGCAACTGAAGCTTTCTTT
CDR3: CAAEGATEAFF

J: TRBJ1-4
size: NA
V: TRBV7-8
D: NA
DNA: TGTGCCAGCAGCCCTGGACAGTTGAATGAAAAACTGTTTTTT
CDR3: CASSPGQLNEKLFF

J: TRBJ1-6
size: few
V: TRBV10-3
D: NA
DNA: TGTGCCATCAGTGACTCGGGAACCGGGCCACCCCTCCACTTT
CDR3: CAISDSGTGPPLHF

J: TRBJ2-4
size: NA
V: TRBV21-1
D: NA
DNA: TGTGCCAGCAGCAAAGTGACAGCGGGGGGGCTTATAGCCAAAAACATTCAGTACTTC
CDR3: CASSKVTAGGLIAKNIQYF